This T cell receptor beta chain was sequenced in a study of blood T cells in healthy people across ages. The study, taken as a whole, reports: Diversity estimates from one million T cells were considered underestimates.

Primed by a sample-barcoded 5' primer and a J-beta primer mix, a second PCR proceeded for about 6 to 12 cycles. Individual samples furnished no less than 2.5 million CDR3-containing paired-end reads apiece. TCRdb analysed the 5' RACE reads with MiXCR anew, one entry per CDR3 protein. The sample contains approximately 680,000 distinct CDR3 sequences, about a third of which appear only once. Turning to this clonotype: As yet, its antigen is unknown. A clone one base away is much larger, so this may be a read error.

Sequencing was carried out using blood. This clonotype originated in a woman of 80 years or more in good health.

Written as DNA, the CDR3 is TGTGCTAGTGGTTGGGGGAGCTCCTACAATGAGCAGTTCTTC. This codes for CASGWGSSYNEQFF. The chain carries TRBV12-5 and TRBJ2-1, with D possibly being TRBD1 or TRBD2 (5 bases each). The CDR3 totals 14 residues. Trimming removed 4 bases at V and 0 bases at J, with 7 bases between. Germline V CDR1 and CDR2: LGHNT, FRNRAP. Variable domain in full (rest from reference TRBV12-5 and TRBJ2-1): DARVTQTPRHKVTEMGQEVTMRCQPILGHNTVFWYRQTMMQGLELLAYFRNRAPLDDSGMPKDRFSAEMPDATLATLKIQPSEPRDSAVYFCASGWGSSYNEQFFGPGTRLTVL.